The present entry profiles one T cell receptor beta chain with its context. What this receptor recognizes is not known. One base away there is no much larger clone; base qualities are not given. The data are from a study of blood T cell repertoires in COVID-19 (dated by TCRdb to about 2020). In the study overall: Collaborator samples came from the United States, Italy and Spain and covered acute and convalescent phases of COVID-19. The prospective study material was composed of cDNA or gDNA derived from T cells, B-cell-depleted T cells, or PBMCs. Subjects who had been exposed to COVID-19, were actively infected with it, or had recovered from it provided the deeply sampled blood TCRbeta repertoires that made up the dataset. The repertoires were released in a freely available public database meant as a resource for research on the immune response to SARS-CoV-2. Samples were obtained from the ongoing ImmuneRACE study (first 160 participants) and from over 1,000 subjects provided by 6 global collaborators. Sample metadata almost always included a de-identified subject ID, COVID-19 status, age in years and sex. HLA class I and class II types, where available, came from metadata supplied by the sample provider rather than from assay-based typing. Broader findings and caveats from the paper: The quantity of clinical and demographic metadata differed by source and by participant and was supplied without curation.

Whole blood was collected in K2EDTA tubes by collaborating institutions according to the institutions' own protocols. For TCRbeta analysis, collaborators shipped samples in one of three forms: frozen whole blood, isolated PBMCs, or DNA extracted from either of those sample types. Measured from the cysteine to the phenylalanine, the CDR3 is 15 residues long. The sequence is cut down to CDR3 DNA, 45 bases in frame from base 1. CDR1 is given as SGHRS and CDR2 as YFSETQ, both from the germline V gene. The V end gives up 7 bases and the J end 4 bases, leaving 12 bases in the junction not matched to a gene. TCRbeta CDR3 regions were amplified from genomic DNA using the immunoSEQ Assay, a bias-controlled multiplex PCR. On the authors' methods: The number of nucleated cells in each sample was estimated by amplification of reference gene primers within the assay. To quantify the absolute abundance of each unique TCRbeta CDR3 rearrangement, sequence reads were collapsed and filtered. For each sample, productive Simpson clonality was calculated by taking the square root of Simpson's diversity index across productive rearrangements. The immuneACCESS repertoire file appears here via TCRdb, limited to in-frame rearrangements. These files lack a portion of the clones; in checked studies, under half of the deficit traces to unresolved V genes, and the cause of the others is not known. The DNA gave D and trimming, while V, J and clone size come from that table. In this sample the table shows under 150,000 clones, about 89% of which occur a single time. The top ten constitute more than 15% of the sample.

This clonotype was obtained from a man aged 45 to 65 with active or convalescent COVID-19. The source material was peripheral blood. The chain is encoded by TRBV5-1 joined to TRBJ2-3; 7 nucleotides in the junction match TRBD2. The CDR3 here reads CASATGVGGADTQYF. The DNA sequence is TGCGCCAGCGCGACTGGAGTTGGGGGGGCAGATACGCAGTATTTT.